Sequencing of this T cell receptor beta chain was carried out in a study of blood T cells in healthy people across ages. Findings of the study overall: Both naive CD4+ cell counts and diversity were greater in long-lived donors than in aged donors. Across the age range, TCR beta diversity per million T cells fell in a roughly linear way. Strongly correlated with naive T cell percentage was TCR beta diversity.

Next came a second PCR, run for about 6 to 12 cycles, which used a sample-barcoded 5' primer along with a J-beta primer mix. From the 5' RACE reads, TCRdb called clonotypes with MiXCR, one entry per CDR3 protein. Here the sample spans more than 650,000 distinct CDR3 sequences, roughly 20% being singletons. Each donor had approximately 10 milliliters of peripheral blood drawn. As for this clonotype: Antigen unknown.

Germline trimming cut 2 bases from V and 1 base from J; bases unmatched to any gene: 3. Germline assignment: CDR1 MNHNY and CDR2 SVGAGI (reference sequence). The CDR3 is 17 residues long. This receptor was identified in a man between 65 and 85 years old in good health. The chain couples TRBV6-6 to TRBJ2-3; 13 bases agree with TRBD2. Sequenced: blood. This chain's CDR3 is CASSYTSGGAGTDTQYF. CDR3 bases: TGTGCCAGCAGTTACACTAGCGGGGGGGCAGGCACAGATACGCAGTATTTT.